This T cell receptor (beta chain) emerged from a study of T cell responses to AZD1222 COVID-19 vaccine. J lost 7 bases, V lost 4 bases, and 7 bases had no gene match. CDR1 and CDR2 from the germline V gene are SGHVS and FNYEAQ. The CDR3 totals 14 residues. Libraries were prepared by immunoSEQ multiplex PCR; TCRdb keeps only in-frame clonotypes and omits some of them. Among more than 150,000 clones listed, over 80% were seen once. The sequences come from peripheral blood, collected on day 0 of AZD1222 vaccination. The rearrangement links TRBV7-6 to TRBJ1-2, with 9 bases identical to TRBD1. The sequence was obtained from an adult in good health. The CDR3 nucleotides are TGTGCCAGCAGCTCGGGACAGGGAATAGGTGGCTACACCTTC. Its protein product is CASSSGQGIGGYTF.